This T cell receptor (beta chain) was identified in a study of technical replicates of blood from four donors. Profiling relied on immunoSEQ multiplex PCR, and the TCRdb table lists in-frame clones only, not all of them. This table has about 63,000 clones, around 87% appearing once. The germline V gene has CDR1 MNHEY and CDR2 SMNVEV (reference sequence). Trimming took 8 bases from V and 5 from J, leaving 30 bases between them. CDR3 length equals 18 residues. V and J are TRBV27 and TRBJ2-5, with a tentative D call TRBD2 (7 bases). The source material was PBMCs. The clonotype was recovered from a human donor in good health. Some clones in this sample may be carry-over from other donors' samples. The CDR3 coding sequence is TGTGCCAGCTCGAAGGTTGGGAGTTTGGGGGGGGGCCGGGAGACCCAGTACTTC. Its protein is CASSKVGSLGGGRETQYF.